The rows below give T cell receptor beta chains drawn from one sample of a study of T-cell memory formation after mild COVID-19. TCRdb analysed the 5' RACE reads with MiXCR anew, one entry per CDR3 protein. The sample contains more than 120,000 distinct CDR3 sequences, about 6% of which appear only once. The sequenced sample was PBMCs or a T cell subset sorted from them (not recorded which). Receptors were obtained from an adult woman who had mild COVID-19 (a few samples of this study predate the infection). Cell type and time point are not known. The CDR3 runs from the conserved cysteine through the conserved F or W. The D gene is left open where the match is weak. For some rows the clone size is stated as once, few or many, or as a class when expanded; others skip it.

J	size	V	D	CDR3	DNA
TRBJ2-3	many	TRBV20-1	TRBD1	CSARDLGRTGGTDTQYF	TGCAGTGCTAGAGATTTGGGGAGGACAGGGGGCACAGATACGCAGTATTTT
TRBJ2-1	NA	TRBV11-3	NA	CASSLGGSNNEQFF	TGTGCCAGCAGCCTGGGCGGGTCTAACAATGAGCAGTTCTTC
TRBJ2-7	few	TRBV18	NA	CASSWGERSYEQYF	TGTGCCAGCTCGTGGGGGGAGAGGTCCTACGAGCAGTACTTC
TRBJ2-2	few	TRBV12-3/TRBV12-4	NA	CASSFQGLPTGELFF	TGTGCCAGCAGTTTTCAGGGGCTACCTACCGGGGAGCTGTTTTTT
TRBJ2-7	many	TRBV5-1	NA	CASSQEGQAWYEQYF	TGCGCCAGCAGCCAGGAAGGGCAGGCTTGGTACGAGCAGTACTTC
TRBJ2-7	few	TRBV5-1	TRBD1	CASSPGQGSSYEQYF	TGCGCCAGCAGCCCCGGACAGGGGAGCTCCTACGAGCAGTACTTC
TRBJ2-7	NA	TRBV18	NA	CASSPSPVSSYEQYF	TGTGCCAGCTCACCATCTCCTGTAAGCTCCTACGAGCAGTACTTC
TRBJ2-3	many	TRBV6-2/TRBV6-3	NA	CASSSLVPDTQYF	TGTGCCAGCAGCTCGCTAGTACCAGATACGCAGTATTTT
TRBJ1-2	few	TRBV6-6	TRBD1	CASSFADRVYGYTF	TGTGCCAGCAGTTTCGCGGACAGGGTGTATGGCTACACCTTC
TRBJ2-5	few	TRBV12-3/TRBV12-4	NA	CASSLGTIQETQYF	TGTGCCAGCAGTTTGGGGACCATCCAAGAGACCCAGTACTTC